This T cell receptor beta chain is drawn from a study of T cells after yellow fever vaccination. Turning to the study itself: The authors prepared low-cell-number fractions using SMART-Seq v4 Ultra Low Input. Whole-study results and caveats: Weaker, the secondary response peaked sooner, at day 5 versus 15. Most clones from primary vaccination resurfaced after the booster (around 97% CD4, less than 90% CD8).

For TCR, cDNA came from 5'RACE template switching, which added a universal primer site and UMIs. One entry per CDR3 protein, called by TCRdb with MiXCR from the 5' RACE reads. Of hundreds of thousands of distinct CDR3 sequences listed, roughly 12% are singletons. The table lists this clonotype with many counts. Its antigen is currently unknown. The V end was cut by 1 base, the J end by 1 base, with 8 bases between. The germline V gene has CDR1 SGHRS and CDR2 YFSETQ. The CDR3 has 14 residues. This receptor was identified in a young man who received the YFV17D yellow fever vaccine. The genes are TRBV5-1 and TRBJ2-5; TRBD1 might be the D (6 bases). This specimen was PBMCs, taken on the day of the yellow fever booster vaccination. CDR3: CASSLRTAQETQYF. CDR3 nucleotides: TGCGCCAGCAGCTTGCGGACAGCCCAAGAGACCCAGTACTTC.